The T cell receptor (beta chain) described here comes from a study of T cell changes during pregnancy in multiple sclerosis. Using immunoSEQ multiplex PCR, the repertoire was profiled, and TCRdb retains in-frame clones only, with some absent. The repertoire consists of approximately 48,000 clones, with under 95% occurring once and the leading ten covering less than 5.5%. This CDR3 comprises 14 residues. Germline lookup yields CDR1 MNHEY and CDR2 SMNVEV (reference sequence). V shed 3 bases and J shed 2 bases, with 11 bases lying between them. The source of this sequence is a female donor with multiple sclerosis, enrolled in a pregnancy study. The chain uses TRBV27 and TRBJ2-7; a possible D gene is TRBD2 (7 bases). Sequenced material: CD8+ T cells from peripheral blood mononuclear cells, taken before pregnancy. CDR3 nucleotides: TGTGCCAGCAGTTTGACAGGACTAGCCTACGAGCAGTACTTC. Translation gives CASSLTGLAYEQYF.